The rows below give T cell receptor beta chains drawn from one sample of a study of cytomegalovirus exposure and HLA in healthy donors. The table came from immunoSEQ multiplex PCR; TCRdb's copy has only in-frame clones and leaves some out. The sample lists about 100,000 clones, over 60% occurring once. Sample: PBMCs. The source is a male donor in good health and CMV-seronegative. CDR3s include the opening cysteine and the closing phenylalanine or tryptophan. Fields, in order: J gene, D gene, clone size, V gene, CDR3 protein, CDR3 DNA. D genes are given only for firm matches. Clone size is stated in some rows and not others, as once, few, many or a class when expanded.

TRBJ2-2	TRBD2	NA	TRBV27	CASPILTSGRLNTGELFF	TGTGCCAGCCCGATTTTGACTAGCGGGAGACTGAACACCGGGGAGCTGTTTTTT
TRBJ2-7	TRBD1	NA	TRBV30	CAWSVPQGQIPYEQYF	TGTGCCTGGAGTGTACCGCAGGGACAGATCCCCTACGAGCAGTACTTC
TRBJ1-2	NA	NA	TRBV5-1	CASSRDTSNYGYTF	TGCGCCAGCAGCCGGGACACTTCTAACTATGGCTACACCTTC
TRBJ2-3	NA	NA	TRBV10-2	CASSVRGTDTQYF	TGCGCCAGCAGTGTGAGGGGCACAGATACGCAGTATTTT
TRBJ2-7	TRBD2	once	TRBV7-9	CASIGATSGYEQYF	TGTGCCAGCATAGGCGCGACTAGCGGCTACGAGCAGTACTTC
TRBJ1-5	NA	NA	TRBV7-9	CASSLDRGNQPQHF	TGTGCCAGCAGCTTAGACAGGGGCAATCAGCCCCAGCATTTT
TRBJ2-1	TRBD2	NA	TRBV27	CASSLWLADDNEQFF	TGTGCCAGCAGTTTGTGGCTAGCGGATGACAATGAGCAGTTCTTC
TRBJ2-5	NA	NA	TRBV7-2	CASSLARGETQYF	TGTGCCAGCAGCTTAGCGAGAGGAGAGACCCAGTACTTC
TRBJ1-5	NA	NA	TRBV19	CASSIGVNQPQHF	TGTGCCAGTAGTATAGGCGTCAATCAGCCCCAGCATTTT
TRBJ1-2	NA	once	TRBV25-1	CASKKRTDNYGYTF	TGTGCCAGCAAAAAACGTACAGATAACTATGGCTACACCTTC
TRBJ2-2	NA	NA	TRBV5-1	CASSLGGRTGELFF	TGCGCCAGCAGCTTGGGGGGGCGCACCGGGGAGCTGTTTTTT
TRBJ2-6	TRBD1	many	TRBV7-9	CASSSWTGIGSGANVLTF	TGTGCCAGCAGCTCGTGGACAGGTATAGGTTCTGGGGCCAACGTCCTGACTTTC
TRBJ1-2	TRBD1	NA	TRBV7-2	CASSTRDREWSYGYTF	TGTGCCAGCAGCACCAGGGACAGGGAGTGGAGCTATGGCTACACCTTC
TRBJ2-1	TRBD2	NA	TRBV5-8	CASKGRVGLAVNEQFF	TGTGCCAGCAAGGGGAGGGTTGGACTAGCGGTAAATGAGCAGTTCTTC
TRBJ2-7	TRBD2	NA	TRBV18	CASSHQSSGSTYEQYF	TGTGCCAGCTCACATCAAAGTAGCGGGAGCACTTACGAGCAGTACTTC
TRBJ2-5	NA	NA	TRBV5-1	CASSFVQGFEETQYF	TGCGCCAGCAGCTTCGTACAGGGATTCGAAGAGACCCAGTACTTC
TRBJ2-7	TRBD1	NA	TRBV19	CASSGDRDRGRYEQYF	TGTGCCAGTAGTGGAGACCGAGACAGGGGGCGATACGAGCAGTACTTC
TRBJ1-2	NA	NA	TRBV5-4	CASSYRDNYGYTF	TGTGCCAGCAGCTACAGGGATAACTATGGCTACACCTTC
TRBJ2-7	TRBD1	NA	TRBV28	CATQDARQGREQYF	TGTGCCACCCAGGATGCCCGACAGGGTAGAGAGCAGTACTTC
TRBJ2-7	TRBD1	NA	TRBV15	CATSRGWDREQYF	TGTGCCACCAGCAGAGGCTGGGACAGGGAGCAGTACTTC
TRBJ1-3	NA	NA	TRBV7-8	CASSSGGAGNTIYF	TGTGCCAGCAGCTCCGGCGGGGCTGGAAACACCATATATTTT
TRBJ2-1	TRBD2	NA	TRBV5-6	CASSLGLAEPYNEQFF	TGTGCCAGCAGCTTGGGACTAGCGGAACCTTACAATGAGCAGTTCTTC
TRBJ2-5	NA	few	TRBV19	CASSIGGLGQETQYF	TGTGCCAGTAGTATAGGGGGGCTCGGCCAAGAGACCCAGTACTTC
TRBJ2-1	NA	NA	TRBV9	CASSDLGPPRHNEQFF	TGTGCCAGCAGCGACCTAGGCCCCCCCCGGCACAATGAGCAGTTCTTC
TRBJ2-3	NA	few	TRBV2	CASSALSGSTDTQYF	TGTGCCAGCAGCGCTCTATCGGGGAGCACAGATACGCAGTATTTT
TRBJ2-3	NA	once	TRBV6-5	CASSRRGGDTQYF	TGTGCCAGCAGCCGGAGGGGAGGCGATACGCAGTATTTT
TRBJ2-7	TRBD1	NA	TRBV28	CASSSSGGEQYF	TGTGCCAGCAGCTCTTCAGGGGGCGAGCAGTACTTC
TRBJ1-2	TRBD1	NA	TRBV29-1	CSVEGLTGWYGYTF	TGCAGCGTTGAAGGTTTGACAGGGTGGTATGGCTACACCTTC
TRBJ2-5	NA	NA	TRBV7-9	CASSLLQQGTQYF	TGTGCCAGCAGCTTACTACAGCAGGGGACCCAGTACTTC
TRBJ1-2	NA	NA	TRBV5-6	CASSADSLGYGYTF	TGTGCCAGCAGCGCGGACAGTCTAGGCTATGGCTACACCTTC
TRBJ1-2	NA	few	TRBV6-5	CASSYEQNYGYTF	TGTGCCAGCAGTTACGAACAGAACTATGGCTACACCTTC
TRBJ2-5	NA	NA	TRBV5-8	CASSFGYQETQYF	TGTGCCAGCAGCTTCGGGTACCAAGAGACCCAGTACTTC
TRBJ1-2	TRBD1	NA	TRBV10-2	CASRGQGAGGYTF	TGCGCCAGCAGGGGACAGGGGGCAGGTGGCTACACCTTC
TRBJ1-5	NA	NA	TRBV2	CASSGGSPNQPQHF	TGTGCCAGCAGTGGTGGGAGCCCCAATCAGCCCCAGCATTTT
TRBJ2-5	NA	NA	TRBV18	CASSESGLTQETQYF	TGTGCCAGCTCCGAATCGGGACTTACTCAAGAGACCCAGTACTTC
TRBJ2-2	TRBD1	NA	TRBV5-6	CASSRKGAITGELFF	TGTGCCAGCAGCCGCAAGGGGGCAATCACCGGGGAGCTGTTTTTT
TRBJ2-1	TRBD1	few	TRBV30	CAWSVRRTGDFEQFF	TGTGCCTGGAGTGTACGTAGGACAGGGGACTTTGAGCAGTTCTTC